This T cell receptor (beta chain) is from a study of T-cell memory formation after mild COVID-19. Across the study: Most TCR clusters belonged to a single donor.

Amplification by 5'RACE using constant-segment primers produced TCR alpha and TCR beta cDNA libraries that carried sample barcodes and UMIs. TCRdb re-called the 5' RACE reads with MiXCR, one entry per CDR3 protein. The table includes about 200,000 distinct CDR3 sequences, more than 8% detected once. General study findings and limits: Clones that contracted from day 15 to 85 were balanced CD4/CD8, while later expanders leaned CD4+.

Comments on this clonotype: Its antigen is still unknown.

The source material was PBMCs or a T cell subset sorted from them (not recorded which). The TCR sequence derives from a man between 18 and 29 years old who had mild COVID-19 (a few samples of this study predate the infection). Cell type and time point are not known.

Here the CDR3 DNA reads TGTGCCGGAAGTAGGGGGCGCGCAGAGACCCAGTACTTC. It is translated as CAGSRGRAETQYF. The rearrangement uses TRBV6-1 and TRBJ2-5, with 7 bases fitting TRBD1. The germline gives CDR1 MNHNS, CDR2 SASEGT. Germline trimming cut 11 bases from V and 4 bases from J; bases unmatched to any gene: 10. The CDR3 covers 13 residues.